A single sample gave rise to the 8 T cell receptor beta chains below, sequenced in a study of T cell responses to AZD1222 COVID-19 vaccine. TCRdb's table, derived via immunoSEQ multiplex PCR, lists solely in-frame clones and lacks some. The sample includes 54,000 or so clones, 70% to 90% of them seen just once. The sample in question was peripheral blood, obtained on day 0 of AZD1222 vaccination. The receptors here all came from an adult in good health.

This chain connects TRBV4-3 to TRBJ1-6; unclear D gene. This CDR3 contains 15 residues. Trimming left V 1 base short and J 2 bases short, with 6 bases between. Germline CDR1 is LGHNA and CDR2 is YSLEER. In DNA form, the CDR3 reads TGCGCCAGCAGCCAAGGAAGGACCTATAATTCACCCCTCCACTTT. The encoded protein is CASSQGRTYNSPLHF.

The chain couples TRBV6-5 to TRBJ2-7; D uncertain. Germline V lookup: CDR1 MNHEY, CDR2 SVGAGI. With 2 bases removed from V and 5 bases from J, the gap between germline ends came to 13 bases. The CDR3 consists of 14 residues. The CDR3 DNA is TGTGCCAGCAGTTACCCCTCCTCCCCCGACGAGCAGTACTTC. Encoded protein: CASSYPSSPDEQYF.

The chain links TRBV7-8 to TRBJ1-2; D unclear. V was trimmed by 2 bases and J by 0 bases, leaving 10 bases between them. This CDR3 spans 15 amino acids. Germline loops: CDR1 SGHVS, CDR2 FQNEAQ. CDR3 coding DNA: TGTGCCAGCAGCTTAACGGACGGAACTAACTATGGCTACACCTTC. This translates into CASSLTDGTNYGYTF.

This CDR3 reads CSVGQVATGELFF. As DNA, the CDR3 is TGCAGCGTCGGGCAGGTCGCCACCGGGGAGCTGTTTTTT. The chain links TRBV29-1 to TRBJ2-2; D remains unclear. CDR3 size: 13 residues. V was pared by 6 bases and J by 4 bases, with 12 bases between. Germline CDR1 is SQVTM and CDR2 is ANQGSEA.

The chain employs TRBV24-1 and TRBJ2-5, with D possibly being TRBD1 (5 bases). Germline assignment: CDR1 KGHDR and CDR2 SFDVKD. V lost 4 bases to trimming and J lost 0 bases, with 11 bases between them. The length of the CDR3 is 15 residues. The CDR3 is CATSDPRGYQETQYF. DNA for the CDR3: TGTGCCACCAGTGACCCAAGGGGATACCAAGAGACCCAGTACTTC.

The J gene is TRBJ1-5, the V gene TRBV6-2 or TRBV6-3, with 12 bases matching TRBD1. V dropped 0 bases and J dropped 1; count of bases not matched to a gene: 7. Germline V gene data show CDR1 as MNHEY and CDR2 as SVGEGT. The CDR3 length is 19 residues. The CDR3 sequence: CASSYSAGQGARSNQPQHF. CDR3 bases: TGTGCCAGCAGTTACTCGGCGGGACAGGGGGCAAGGAGCAATCAGCCCCAGCATTTT.

This chain joins TRBV6-5 and TRBJ1-1; D gene unclear. With 2 bases removed from V and 1 base from J, the gap between germline ends came to 8 bases. CDR1 is MNHEY, CDR2 SVGAGI, per germline. There are 14 residues in the CDR3. CDR3 region: CASSYNFGNTEAFF. CDR3 bases: TGTGCCAGCAGTTACAATTTCGGGAACACTGAAGCTTTCTTT.

The DNA for the CDR3 is TGTGCCAGCAGTTTAGAACCCTTCTCGGGCTACACCTTC. Amino acids: CASSLEPFSGYTF. The chain carries TRBV12-3 or TRBV12-4 and TRBJ1-2; D not resolved. V shed 1 base and J shed 8 bases, with 11 bases lying between them. CDR3 length: 13 residues.